Below, 22 T cell receptor beta chains from the same sample are listed, as sequenced in a study of memory CD4+ T cells and cytomegalovirus serostatus. The sort gate was single viable CD3+CD4+CD8-CD45RO+ cells for memory CD4+ T cells. Profiling relied on immunoSEQ multiplex PCR, and the TCRdb table lists in-frame clones only, not all of them. The repertoire consists of some 52,000 clones, with just over 75% occurring once and the leading ten covering about 1.5%. Material: memory CD4+ T cells from blood. The source is an adult in good health and CMV-seronegative.

The rearrangement uses TRBV9 and TRBJ2-2; 8 bases are a match to TRBD2. CDR1 and CDR2 from the germline V gene are SGDLS and YYNGEE. J gave up 3 bases and V 4 bases, and 11 bases lay outside the gene matches. The CDR3 runs 17 residues. The CDR3 loop reads CASSLGGTRRDTGELFF. CDR3 in DNA: TGTGCCAGCAGCCTCGGCGGGACTAGACGGGACACCGGGGAGCTGTTTTTT. Using reference TRBV9 and TRBJ2-2 for the parts outside the CDR3, the full variable domain is DSGVTQTPKHLITATGQRVTLRCSPRSGDLSVYWYQQSLDQGLQFLIQYYNGEERAKGNILERFSAQQFPDLHSELNLSSLELGDSALYFCASSLGGTRRDTGELFFGEGSRLTVL.

The rearrangement uses TRBV9 and TRBJ2-2; D call uncertain. This CDR3 is built from 15 residues. Trimming removed 0 bases at V and 9 bases at J, with 15 bases between. Per germline, CDR1 SGDLS and CDR2 YYNGEE. CDR3: CASSVGSLPFRELFF. The CDR3 bases are TGTGCCAGCAGCGTAGGCTCTCTTCCGTTCCGGGAGCTGTTTTTT.

The V call is TRBV21-1, the J call TRBJ2-7. TRBV21-1 is a pseudogene segment. This CDR3 region has 14 residues. The chain's CDR3 is CASSLRDGSYEQYF. For the CDR3, the DNA is TGTGCCAGCAGCCTCCGGGACGGCTCCTACGAGCAGTACTTC.

The CDR3 loop reads CASSSGGARAFF. The CDR3 DNA is TGTGCCAGCAGCTCTGGAGGGGCTCGGGCTTTCTTT. V and J are TRBV5-8 and TRBJ1-1, with a possible D match to TRBD1 (5 bases). Germline assignment: CDR1 SGHTS and CDR2 YDEGEE. The CDR3 consists of 12 residues. Trimming stripped 3 bases from V and 11 bases from J, with 14 bases between.

This CDR3 reads CASSFLGALAPEAFF. DNA of the CDR3: TGTGCCAGCAGCTTCCTCGGGGCGCTAGCCCCTGAAGCTTTCTTT. The chain is built from TRBV5-6 and TRBJ1-1; TRBD1 is a possible D gene (5 bases). This CDR3 has 15 residues. Trimming removed 2 bases from V and 6 bases from J, with 17 bases in between. Germline assignment: CDR1 SGHDT and CDR2 YYEEEE.

The chain employs TRBV7-8 and TRBJ1-1; no clear D gene. The V gene lost 0 bases and the J gene lost 5 bases, with 7 bases spanning the gap. Germline CDR1 SGHVS, CDR2 FQNEAQ. The length of the CDR3 is 13 residues. CDR3 residues: CASSLAVVTEAFF. DNA of the CDR3: TGTGCCAGCAGCTTAGCCGTGGTGACTGAAGCTTTCTTT.

The V and J genes are TRBV6-6 and TRBJ1-2; 8 bases are shared with TRBD1. The CDR3 spans 15 residues. CDR1 and CDR2 (germline): MNHNY, SVGAGI (reference sequence). V dropped 0 bases and J dropped 7; count of bases not matched to a gene: 7. The CDR3 reads CASSYSTGQGGGYTF. The CDR3 DNA reads as TGTGCCAGCAGTTACTCGACAGGACAGGGAGGTGGCTACACCTTC.

This chain uses TRBV11-2 with TRBJ1-3, with D unclear. CDR1 is SGHAT, CDR2 FQNNGV, per germline. The CDR3 runs to 15 residues. The V end lost 4 bases, the J end lost 0 bases, and 10 bases lay between the germline ends. CDR3 DNA sequence: TGTGCCAGCAGCTCGGGCCCGTACTCTGGAAACACCATATATTTT. The encoded protein is CASSSGPYSGNTIYF.

The rearrangement links TRBV20-1 to TRBJ2-2; D unresolved. V lost 4 bases, J lost 8 bases, and 8 bases lay in between. The CDR3 has 11 amino acids. CDR1 DFQATT and CDR2 SNEGSKA come from the germline V gene (reference sequence). The CDR3 spells CSAIQTGELFF. CDR3 nucleotide sequence: TGCAGTGCTATTCAAACGGGGGAGCTGTTTTTT.

The sample holds a few counts of this clone. The gene calls are TRBV5-6 and TRBJ2-1; no clear D gene. The CDR3 contains 15 residues. Germline CDR1 SGHDT, CDR2 YYEEEE. Trimming took 1 base from V and 0 from J, leaving 8 bases between them. CDR3 sequence: CASSLWAVSYNEQFF. DNA of the CDR3: TGTGCCAGCAGCTTGTGGGCTGTCTCCTACAATGAGCAGTTCTTC.

This clone was counted a single time. An end of the junction differs from the germline gene, which may be a read error. This chain uses TRBV2 with TRBJ1-5; D gene unclear. In germline, CDR1 is SNHLY, CDR2 FYNNEI. The CDR3 is made up of 14 amino acids. As DNA, the CDR3 is TGTGTCAGCAGCCCCCAAGCCAGCAATCAGCCCCAGCATTTT. This encodes CVSSPQASNQPQHF. Filled out from reference TRBV2 and TRBJ1-5, the complete variable domain reads EPEVTQTPSHQVTQMGQEVILRCVPISNHLYFYWYRQILGQKVEFLVSFYNNEISEKSEIFDDQFSVERPDGSNFTLKIRSTKLEDSAMYFCVSSPQASNQPQHFGDGTRLSIL.

V is TRBV11-2 and J is TRBJ1-5; TRBD1 might be the D (6 bases). This CDR3 is 15 amino acids long. Germline CDR1 reads SGHAT; CDR2 reads FQNNGV. Trimming stripped 4 bases from V and 0 bases from J, with 10 bases between. The DNA of the CDR3 is TGTGCCAGCAGCTCCGGGACATCTAGCAATCAGCCCCAGCATTTT. Amino acids: CASSSGTSSNQPQHF. Full variable domain (rest looked up from reference TRBV11-2 and TRBJ1-5): EAGVAQSPRYKIIEKRQSVAFWCNPISGHATLYWYQQILGQGPKLLIQFQNNGVVDDSQLPKDRFSAERLKGVDSTLKIQPAKLEDSAVYLCASSSGTSSNQPQHFGDGTRLSIL.

The chain employs TRBV7-3 and TRBJ1-5, with D hard to call. The V gene's germline CDR1 is SGHTA and CDR2 FQGTGA. The CDR3 extends over 13 amino acids. V lost 5 bases and J 3 bases, leaving 8 bases between the germline ends. The CDR3: CASSPDNNQPQHF. The CDR3 DNA is TGTGCCAGCAGCCCTGACAACAATCAGCCCCAGCATTTT.

The J gene is TRBJ2-5, the V gene TRBV5-6; D remains ambiguous. Germline CDR1 reads SGHDT; CDR2 reads YYEEEE. CDR3 length equals 14 residues. The ends were cut back, 2 bases at V and 1 base at J, with 9 bases in the middle. Here the CDR3 DNA reads TGTGCCAGCAGCTTTGGGGTAGGCCAAGAGACCCAGTACTTC. Protein sequence: CASSFGVGQETQYF.

The rearrangement uses TRBV7-2 and TRBJ1-1, with 8 bases aligning to TRBD1. CDR1 and CDR2 from the germline V gene are SGHTA and FQGNSA. The CDR3 is 14 residues long. V was clipped by 5 bases and J by 4 bases; unmatched bases: 6. CDR3 DNA: TGTGCCAGCAGCCCAAGACAGGGGACCACTGAAGCTTTCTTT. It encodes CASSPRQGTTEAFF.

This clone was seen a handful of times. The chain combines TRBV28 with TRBJ1-5, with TRBD1 matching over 8 bases. Trimming at V came to 10 bases and at J to 8 bases, leaving 13 bases not matched to a gene. The germline V gene encodes CDR1 MDHEN and CDR2 SYDVKM. The CDR3 extends over 14 amino acids. The CDR3 sequence is CATCRGQGGEPQHF. The CDR3 bases are TGTGCCACCTGCCGAGGACAGGGTGGAGAGCCCCAGCATTTT.

This sequence joins TRBV4-3 and TRBJ2-3, with 9 bases that match TRBD1. This CDR3 spans 15 amino acids. CDR1 is LGHNA, CDR2 YSLEER, per germline. The trim removed 4 bases at V and 3 bases at J, leaving 5 bases unmatched. The chain's CDR3 is CASSLQQGATDTQYF. The CDR3 region has the DNA TGCGCCAGCAGCCTACAACAGGGGGCGACAGATACGCAGTATTTT.

The J gene is TRBJ1-2, the V gene TRBV5-1, with D uncertain. This CDR3 is built from 12 residues. Looked up from germline, CDR1 is SGHRS and CDR2 is YFSETQ. Trimming removed 2 bases from V and 7 bases from J, with 9 bases in between. The CDR3 coding sequence is TGCGCCAGCAGCTTATCTGGGTCTGGCTACACCTTC. Amino acid sequence: CASSLSGSGYTF.

The V gene is TRBV7-2, the J gene TRBJ1-1; D is undetermined. The V gene lost 1 base and the J gene lost 11 bases, with 17 bases spanning the gap. Germline-derived CDR1 and CDR2 are SGHTA and FQGNSA. CDR3 size: 14 residues. The CDR3 coding sequence is TGTGCCAGCAGCTTAGACGGCTGGGCCCCCCGCGCTTTCTTT. It is translated as CASSLDGWAPRAFF.

The chain carries TRBV5-4 and TRBJ2-3, with 13 positions matching TRBD2. CDR3 size: 16 residues. The V gene end was trimmed by 3 bases and the J gene end by 11 bases; junction bases not matched to a gene: 12. Germline CDR1 and CDR2: SGHNT and YYREEE (reference sequence). This CDR3 is CASSSTGTSGKVGQYF. The DNA for the CDR3 is TGTGCCAGCAGCTCCACCGGGACTAGCGGGAAGGTGGGGCAGTATTTT. The entire variable domain, with the rest obtained from reference TRBV5-4 and TRBJ2-3, is as follows: ETGVTQSPTHLIKTRGQQVTLRCSSQSGHNTVSWYQQALGQGPQFIFQYYREEENGRGNFPPRFSGLQFPNYSSELNVNALELDDSALYLCASSSTGTSGKVGQYFGPGTRLTVL.

The V and J genes are TRBV5-1 and TRBJ2-3; unclear D gene. This CDR3 contains 13 residues. The germline V gene encodes CDR1 SGHRS and CDR2 YFSETQ. Trimming took 0 bases from V and 2 from J, leaving 4 bases between them. This CDR3 is CASSLGITDTQYF. CDR3 coding DNA: TGCGCCAGCAGCTTGGGTATCACAGATACGCAGTATTTT.

This clone was counted only a few times. This chain connects TRBV5-5 to TRBJ2-1; 7 bases agree with TRBD2. The J segment lost 7 bases and the V segment lost 3 bases, leaving 7 bases of the junction unmatched. This CDR3 is built from 14 residues. The V gene's germline CDR1 is SGHKS and CDR2 YYEKEE (reference sequence). The CDR3 is CASSSAWGGNEQFF. CDR3 nucleotide sequence: TGTGCCAGCAGCTCTGCTTGGGGGGGTAATGAGCAGTTCTTC.